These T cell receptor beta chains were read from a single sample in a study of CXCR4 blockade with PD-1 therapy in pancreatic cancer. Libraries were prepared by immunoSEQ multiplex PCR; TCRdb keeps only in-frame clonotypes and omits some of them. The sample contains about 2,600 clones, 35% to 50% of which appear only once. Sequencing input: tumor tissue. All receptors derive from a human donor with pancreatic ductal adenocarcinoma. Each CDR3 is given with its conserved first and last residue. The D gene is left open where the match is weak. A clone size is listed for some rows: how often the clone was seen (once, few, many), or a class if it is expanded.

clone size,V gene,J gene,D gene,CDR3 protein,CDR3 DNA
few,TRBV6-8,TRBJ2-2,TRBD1,CASSDLGGTGNTGELFF,TGTGCCAGCAGTGATTTGGGTGGGACAGGGAACACCGGGGAGCTGTTTTTT
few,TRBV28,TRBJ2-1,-,CASSPTSSPDRVQFF,TGTGCCAGCAGCCCTACTAGCTCCCCTGACAGAGTGCAGTTCTTC
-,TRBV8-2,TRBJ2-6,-,CGRRCRTQSRANVLTF,TGTGGCAGGCGCTGCAGAACACAAAGTCGGGCCAACGTCCTGACTTTC
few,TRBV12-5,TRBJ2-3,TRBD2,CASRLAGATDTQYF,TGTGCCAGCCGCCTCGCGGGAGCTACAGATACGCAGTATTTT
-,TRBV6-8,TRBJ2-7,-,CASSQEGYEQYF,TGTGCCAGCAGCCAGGAGGGCTACGAGCAGTACTTC
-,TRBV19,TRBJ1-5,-,CASSSETAKNQPQHF,TGTGCCAGTAGTTCGGAGACAGCGAAAAATCAGCCCCAGCATTTT
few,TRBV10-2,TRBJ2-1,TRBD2,CASSFLAGGHNEQFF,TGCGCCAGCAGTTTCCTAGCGGGAGGGCACAATGAGCAGTTCTTC
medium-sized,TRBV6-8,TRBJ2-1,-,CASSYFEGFNEQFF,TGTGCCAGCAGTTACTTTGAGGGGTTCAATGAGCAGTTCTTC
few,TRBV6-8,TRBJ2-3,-,CAINYRENTDTQYF,TGTGCCATCAACTACAGAGAAAACACAGATACGCAGTATTTT
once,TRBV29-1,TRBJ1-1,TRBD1,CSGKRGQNTEAFF,TGCAGCGGCAAAAGGGGGCAGAACACTGAAGCTTTCTTT
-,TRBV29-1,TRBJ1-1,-,CSVETGKTVNTEAFF,TGCAGCGTAGAGACAGGCAAAACGGTGAACACTGAAGCTTTCTTT
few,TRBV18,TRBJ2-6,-,CASSLMDSRSGANVLTF,TGTGCCAGCTCACTAATGGACAGTCGCTCTGGGGCCAACGTCCTGACTTTC
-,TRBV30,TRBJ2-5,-,CAWSNPQQGGSETQYF,TGTGCCTGGAGTAACCCTCAGCAGGGAGGTTCGGAGACCCAGTACTTC
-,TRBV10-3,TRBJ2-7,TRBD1,CASQTGGGSYEQYF,TGTGCCAGCCAGACAGGGGGGGGCTCCTACGAGCAGTACTTC
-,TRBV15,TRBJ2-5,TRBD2,CATSERGPVETQYF,TGTGCCACCAGCGAGCGGGGGCCCGTGGAGACCCAGTACTTC
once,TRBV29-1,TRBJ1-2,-,CSVVLLESRGYGYTF,TGCAGCGTTGTACTCCTAGAATCCAGGGGCTATGGCTACACCTTC
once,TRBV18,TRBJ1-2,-,CASSPFSGGLKYGYTF,TGTGCCAGCTCACCCTTCTCCGGGGGGCTGAAGTATGGCTACACCTTC
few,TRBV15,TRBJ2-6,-,CATSRDRGSGANVLTF,TGTGCCACCAGCAGAGATCGAGGATCTGGGGCCAACGTCCTGACTTTC
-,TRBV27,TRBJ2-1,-,CASTAAWPINEQFF,TGTGCCAGCACTGCTGCGTGGCCTATCAATGAGCAGTTCTTC
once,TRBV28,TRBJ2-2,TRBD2,CASSPLAAGVWTRELFF,TGTGCCAGCAGTCCTTTGGCAGCGGGAGTTTGGACCAGGGAGCTGTTTTTT
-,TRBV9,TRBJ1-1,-,CASSLNPGESTEAFF,TGTGCCAGCAGCTTGAACCCAGGGGAGAGCACTGAAGCTTTCTTT
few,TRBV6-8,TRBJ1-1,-,CASTEMTGNTEAFF,TGTGCCAGCACCGAAATGACAGGGAACACTGAAGCTTTCTTT
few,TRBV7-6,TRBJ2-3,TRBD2,CASSLAGRGSTDTQYF,TGTGCCAGCAGCTTAGCGGGGAGGGGTAGCACAGATACGCAGTATTTT
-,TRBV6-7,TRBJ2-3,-,CASSYSVDGRTDTQYF,TGTGCCAGCAGTTACTCCGTGGATGGACGCACAGATACGCAGTATTTT
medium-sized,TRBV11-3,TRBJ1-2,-,CASSLGMGGRRGYTF,TGTGCCAGCAGCTTAGGAATGGGGGGGCGGAGGGGCTACACCTTC
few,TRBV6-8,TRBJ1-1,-,CASSYSGSEAFF,TGTGCCAGCAGTTACTCCGGATCTGAAGCTTTCTTT
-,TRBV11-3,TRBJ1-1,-,CASSLVSSLNTEAFF,TGTGCCAGCAGCTTAGTATCCAGCCTGAACACTGAAGCTTTCTTT